The rows below give T cell receptor beta chains drawn from one sample of a study of control samples from healthy donors and cancer patients. Generated by immunoSEQ multiplex PCR, the TCRdb table keeps only in-frame clones and is missing some. The data show some 160,000 clones, about 89% seen once. Sequencing input: blood. These receptors were obtained from a man under 40 in good health. Both conserved end residues are part of each CDR3. A D gene is named only where the DNA matches it firmly. Size values are once, few and many counts, or a class for expanded clones, and some rows have none.

clone_size	d_call	v_call	cdr3_length	j_call	cdr3_nt	cdr3_aa
NA	TRBD1	TRBV19	15	TRBJ1-2	TGTGCCAGTAGCCCGAGATTCGGACAGGACTATGGCTACACCTTC	CASSPRFGQDYGYTF
NA	NA	TRBV3-1/TRBV3-2	12	TRBJ2-7	TGTGCCAGCAGCCAAACAGCCTACGAGCAGTACTTC	CASSQTAYEQYF
NA	NA	TRBV19	16	TRBJ2-1	TGTGCCAGTAGTATCCCCGATGCGGGAATCTACAATGAGCAGTTCTTC	CASSIPDAGIYNEQFF
NA	NA	TRBV7-3	14	TRBJ1-1	TGTGCCAGCAGCCCCCAGGGTGGAAACACTGAAGCTTTCTTT	CASSPQGGNTEAFF
NA	NA	TRBV3-1/TRBV3-2	14	TRBJ1-6	TGTGCCAGCAGCTTCCGGGAACTAAATTCACCCCTCCACTTT	CASSFRELNSPLHF
NA	TRBD1	TRBV7-2	13	TRBJ1-1	TGTGCCAGCACCCGACAGGGGAACACTGAAGCTTTCTTT	CASTRQGNTEAFF
NA	TRBD2	TRBV5-5	17	TRBJ2-7	TGTGCCAGCAGCCGAGGGACTAGCGGGAGGAACTCCTACGAGCAGTACTTC	CASSRGTSGRNSYEQYF
once	TRBD1	TRBV5-4	15	TRBJ1-2	TGTGCCAGCAGCTGGCGGGGGACAGAACACTATGGCTACACCTTC	CASSWRGTEHYGYTF
NA	NA	TRBV21-1	14	TRBJ1-1	TGTGCCAGCAGCAAAACTCACAGTGACACTGAAGCTTTCTTT	CASSKTHSDTEAFF
NA	NA	TRBV19	15	TRBJ2-1	TGTGCCAGTACCCGAACTTTCCTGGCTTGGAATGAGCAGTTCTTC	CASTRTFLAWNEQFF
NA	NA	TRBV12-3/TRBV12-4	13	TRBJ1-1	TGTGCCAGCAGTTTCAAGGTAGGCACTGAAGCTTTCTTT	CASSFKVGTEAFF
NA	NA	TRBV21-1	18	TRBJ2-5	TGTGCCAGCAGCAAAGTAAGGGAGCCAGGTGAGTACCAAGAGACCCAGTACTTC	CASSKVREPGEYQETQYF
NA	NA	TRBV7-3	14	TRBJ2-3	TGTGCCAGCAGCTTCAGGCTAGCGTCGGATACGCAGTATTTT	CASSFRLASDTQYF
NA	TRBD2	TRBV4-3	14	TRBJ2-1	TGCGCCAGCAGCTGGCGGGGGGGACCCAATGAGCAGTTCTTC	CASSWRGGPNEQFF
NA	TRBD2	TRBV4-3	16	TRBJ2-3	TGCGCCAGCAGCCAAGATGTGGCGGCGGGGGTTGATACGCAGTATTTT	CASSQDVAAGVDTQYF
NA	NA	TRBV24-1	12	TRBJ1-5	TGTGCCACCAGTGACCTGAATCAGCCCCAGCATTTT	CATSDLNQPQHF
NA	NA	TRBV5-6	16	TRBJ2-7	TGTGCCAGCAGCTTGGAATGGAGACACAACCCCTACGAGCAGTACTTC	CASSLEWRHNPYEQYF
NA	TRBD2	TRBV10-1	16	TRBJ2-3	TGCGCCAACGAAAGAAGACTAGCGGGAGATCGCGATACGCAGTATTTT	CANERRLAGDRDTQYF
NA	NA	TRBV7-2	14	TRBJ1-5	TGTGCCAGCAGGGAACAGGGAATCAATCAGCCCCAGCATTTT	CASREQGINQPQHF
NA	TRBD2	TRBV11-3	16	TRBJ2-1	TGTGCCAGCAGCTCAGGACTAGCCGTCTCCTACAATGAGCAGTTCTTC	CASSSGLAVSYNEQFF
NA	NA	TRBV25-1	13	TRBJ1-1	TGTGCCAGCAGCCCAGAGGGGGGAACTGAAGCTTTCTTT	CASSPEGGTEAFF
NA	TRBD1	TRBV23-1	14	TRBJ2-7	TGCGCCAGCAGTCATACAGGGGTAGGAGGCGAGCAGTACTTC	CASSHTGVGGEQYF
NA	NA	TRBV9	13	TRBJ2-1	TGTGCCAGCTCAACGGGGACGGACAATGAGCAGTTCTTC	CASSTGTDNEQFF
NA	NA	TRBV5-4	15	TRBJ2-7	TGTGCCAGCAGCTTCCGCGGGGCGTCGTCCTACGAGCAGTACTTC	CASSFRGASSYEQYF
NA	TRBD2	TRBV19	16	TRBJ2-7	TGTGCCAGTAGTATTGGGCTAGCGGGACACGACTACGAGCAGTACTTC	CASSIGLAGHDYEQYF
NA	NA	TRBV18	14	TRBJ2-1	TGTGCCAGCTCACCAAACAGAGGGGCGGGTGAGCAGTTCTTC	CASSPNRGAGEQFF
NA	NA	TRBV3-1/TRBV3-2	12	TRBJ2-4	TGTGCCAGCAGCCATCAGAGGAACATTCAGTACTTC	CASSHQRNIQYF
NA	NA	TRBV7-2	15	TRBJ2-4	TGTGCCAGCAGCTCCAGTAGGGGGGGTCCAAACATTCAGTACTTC	CASSSSRGGPNIQYF
NA	TRBD2	TRBV5-5	16	TRBJ2-1	TGTGCCAGCAGCACCAGCCTAGCGGGGGGGGACAATGAGCAGTTCTTC	CASSTSLAGGDNEQFF
NA	NA	TRBV5-5	12	TRBJ1-1	TGTGCCAGCAGCCTCTGGACAGAACGGGCTTTCTTT	CASSLWTERAFF
few	NA	TRBV4-3	16	TRBJ2-2	TGCGCCAGCAGCCAAGATTTAAGGAATTCACCCGGGGAGCTGTTTTTT	CASSQDLRNSPGELFF
NA	NA	TRBV12-3/TRBV12-4	13	TRBJ2-7	TGTGCCAGCAGTCCCGAGTGGTTCGACGAGCAGTACTTC	CASSPEWFDEQYF
NA	NA	TRBV15	13	TRBJ1-1	TGTGCCACCAGCAGAGATTGGGGAACTGAAGCTTTCTTT	CATSRDWGTEAFF
NA	TRBD1	TRBV6-5	15	TRBJ2-5	TGTGCCAGCAGCGCTACCTACAGGGGCCAAGAGACCCAGTACTTC	CASSATYRGQETQYF
NA	TRBD1	TRBV7-7	13	TRBJ2-1	TGTGCTAGCAGCTTATCCGGGACAGATGAGCAGTTCTTC	CASSLSGTDEQFF
NA	TRBD2	TRBV18	15	TRBJ2-1	TGTGCCAGCTCACCCGAAGCGGGGGGGGGCCATGAGCAGTTCTTC	CASSPEAGGGHEQFF
NA	TRBD2	TRBV15	15	TRBJ2-7	TGTGCCACCAGCATGAGAACTAGCGGCCTCTACGAGCAGTACTTC	CATSMRTSGLYEQYF
NA	NA	TRBV7-2	14	TRBJ1-2	TGTGCCAGCAGCTTAGAAGGCAGATCCTATGGCTACACCTTC	CASSLEGRSYGYTF
NA	TRBD2	TRBV4-2	18	TRBJ2-3	TGTGCCAGCAGCCAAGAAATTTACGATAGCGGGTACACAGATACGCAGTATTTT	CASSQEIYDSGYTDTQYF
NA	NA	TRBV6-6	15	TRBJ2-7	TGTGCCAGCAGTTACTCGAGTGGGGTATACTACGAGCAGTACTTC	CASSYSSGVYYEQYF
NA	NA	TRBV4-1	16	TRBJ1-4	TGCGCCAGCAGCCAATATCTCGGTGCAACTAATGAAAAACTGTTTTTT	CASSQYLGATNEKLFF
NA	NA	TRBV19	14	TRBJ2-7	TGTGCCAGTAGTATAGGGGCAGGCTCCTACGAGCAGTACTTC	CASSIGAGSYEQYF
NA	NA	TRBV6-5	10	TRBJ1-2	TGTGCCAGCAGGGGGTTTGGCTACACCTTC	CASRGFGYTF
NA	TRBD1	TRBV4-3	16	TRBJ1-4	TGCGCCAGCAGCCAAGTAGGAGGGGGCGTGGGTGAAAAACTGTTTTTT	CASSQVGGGVGEKLFF
NA	TRBD1	TRBV11-2	16	TRBJ2-2	TGTGCCAGCAGCTTAGACCGGGCAGGGGGCACCGGGGAGCTGTTTTTT	CASSLDRAGGTGELFF
NA	NA	TRBV5-1	16	TRBJ2-3	TGCGCCAGCAGCGAAACCCCCCGGGCTAGCACAGATACGCAGTATTTT	CASSETPRASTDTQYF
NA	NA	TRBV11-2	16	TRBJ2-1	TGTGCCAGCAGCTTAGGCGGGGACAGTCCATACAATGAGCAGTTCTTC	CASSLGGDSPYNEQFF
NA	NA	TRBV11-2	12	TRBJ2-1	TGTGCCAGCAGCTTTTCCTACAATGAGCAGTTCTTC	CASSFSYNEQFF
NA	TRBD2	TRBV29-1	16	TRBJ2-3	TGCAGCGTTGAAGATCGGTTTAGGACTAGCGGAGATACGCAGTATTTT	CSVEDRFRTSGDTQYF
NA	NA	TRBV24-1	17	TRBJ1-5	TGTGCCACCAGTGACTCAGGGGCCCAATATAGCAATCAGCCCCAGCATTTT	CATSDSGAQYSNQPQHF
NA	NA	TRBV2	14	TRBJ1-1	TGTGCCAGCGCGGGGACGGACTTGAACACTGAAGCTTTCTTT	CASAGTDLNTEAFF
NA	NA	TRBV2	14	TRBJ1-1	TGTGCCAGCAGTGAAGGCAGGGCTCACACTGAAGCTTTCTTT	CASSEGRAHTEAFF
NA	NA	TRBV5-1	13	TRBJ2-5	TGCGCCAGCAGCCGAGGGGCCTGGGAGACCCAGTACTTC	CASSRGAWETQYF
NA	TRBD1	TRBV5-1	15	TRBJ2-7	TGCGCCAGCAGCCCGGACGGGACAGGGCTGGGCGAGCAGTACTTC	CASSPDGTGLGEQYF
NA	NA	TRBV5-4	13	TRBJ2-7	TGTGCCAGCAAGGGCTCAGGGGAGTACGAGCAGTACTTC	CASKGSGEYEQYF
few	NA	TRBV6-1	17	TRBJ1-5	TGTGCCAGCAGTGACAGGGCCCGGGGGGCAGGCAATCAGCCCCAGCATTTT	CASSDRARGAGNQPQHF
NA	NA	TRBV3-1/TRBV3-2	18	TRBJ2-2	TGTGCCAGCAGCCAAGATCCCCGGGGGGCGTCTGGAACCGGGGAGCTGTTTTTT	CASSQDPRGASGTGELFF
NA	NA	TRBV30	11	TRBJ2-3	TGTGCCTGGACCCGGGTTGATACGCAGTATTTT	CAWTRVDTQYF
NA	NA	TRBV13	13	TRBJ1-3	TGTGCCAGCAGCTTTACAGCTGGAAACACCATATATTTT	CASSFTAGNTIYF
NA	NA	TRBV6-5	12	TRBJ1-1	TGTGCCAGCAGTAACGGGCTTGGGTTTGCTTTCTTT	CASSNGLGFAFF